This T cell receptor beta chain is from a study of OX40 agonist ivuxolimab in advanced cancers. Study results and caveats: The study observed clonal expansion of CD4+ and CD8+ blood T cells by week 6 at 0.1 to 3.0 mg/kg.

TCRdb keeps only in-frame clones here, not all; method: immunoSEQ multiplex PCR. The table has approximately 86,000 clones, more than 75% seen once. As to this clone: Its antigen is not known.

The V gene lost 5 bases and the J gene lost 0 bases, with 7 bases spanning the gap. The CDR3 extends over 13 amino acids. The germline gives CDR1 MNHNY, CDR2 SVGAGI (reference sequence). The TCR was taken from an adult with an advanced solid tumor such as melanoma, head and neck, liver or kidney cancer. The sequencing used CD4+ or CD8+ T cells sorted from blood, collected in a trial of the OX40 agonist ivuxolimab. The chain uses TRBV6-6 and TRBJ2-5; D is possibly TRBD1 (5 bases). The chain's CDR3 is CASSPGYQETQYF. The DNA of the CDR3 is TGTGCCAGCAGTCCAGGGTACCAAGAGACCCAGTACTTC.